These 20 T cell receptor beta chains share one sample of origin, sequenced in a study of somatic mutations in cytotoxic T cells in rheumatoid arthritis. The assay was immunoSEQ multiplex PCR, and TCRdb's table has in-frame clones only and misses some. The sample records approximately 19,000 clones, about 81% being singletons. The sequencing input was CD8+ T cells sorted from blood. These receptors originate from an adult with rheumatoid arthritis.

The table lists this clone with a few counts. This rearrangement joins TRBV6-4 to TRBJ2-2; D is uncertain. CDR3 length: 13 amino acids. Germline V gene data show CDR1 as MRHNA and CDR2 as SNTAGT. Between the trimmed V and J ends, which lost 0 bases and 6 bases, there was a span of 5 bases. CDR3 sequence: CASSDSVAGELFF. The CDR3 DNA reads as TGTGCCAGCAGTGACTCCGTCGCCGGGGAGCTGTTTTTT.

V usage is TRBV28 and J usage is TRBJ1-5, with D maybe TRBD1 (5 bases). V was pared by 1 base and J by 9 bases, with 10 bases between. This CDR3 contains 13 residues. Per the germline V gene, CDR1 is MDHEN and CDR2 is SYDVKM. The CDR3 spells CASSLYLRGPQHF. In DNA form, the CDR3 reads TGTGCCAGCAGTTTATATCTGAGGGGGCCCCAGCATTTT.

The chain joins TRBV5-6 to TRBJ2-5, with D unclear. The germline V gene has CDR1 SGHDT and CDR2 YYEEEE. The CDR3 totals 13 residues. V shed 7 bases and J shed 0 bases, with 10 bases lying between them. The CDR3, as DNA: TGTGCCAGCGGGCGGATGTACCAAGAGACCCAGTACTTC. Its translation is CASGRMYQETQYF.

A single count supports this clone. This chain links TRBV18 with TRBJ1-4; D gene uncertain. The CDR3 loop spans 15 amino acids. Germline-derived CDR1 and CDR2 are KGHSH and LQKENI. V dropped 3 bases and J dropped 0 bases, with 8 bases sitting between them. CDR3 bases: TGTGCCAGCTCACCCACCGGGGCAACTAATGAAAAACTGTTTTTT. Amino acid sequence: CASSPTGATNEKLFF.

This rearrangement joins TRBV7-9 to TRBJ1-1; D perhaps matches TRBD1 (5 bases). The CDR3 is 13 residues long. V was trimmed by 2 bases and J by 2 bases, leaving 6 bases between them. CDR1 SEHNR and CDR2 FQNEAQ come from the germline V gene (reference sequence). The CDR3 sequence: CASSLQGNTEAFF. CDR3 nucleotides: TGTGCCAGCAGCTTACAGGGCAACACTGAAGCTTTCTTT.

This CDR3 is CASSSADGRSYEQYF. CDR3 DNA: TGCGCCAGCAGCTCTGCGGACGGTCGTTCCTACGAGCAGTACTTC. The chain combines TRBV4-1 with TRBJ2-7, with D unresolved. CDR3 size: 15 residues. The V end was cut by 5 bases, the J end by 1 base, with 15 bases between. CDR1 is MGHRA, CDR2 YSYEKL, per germline.

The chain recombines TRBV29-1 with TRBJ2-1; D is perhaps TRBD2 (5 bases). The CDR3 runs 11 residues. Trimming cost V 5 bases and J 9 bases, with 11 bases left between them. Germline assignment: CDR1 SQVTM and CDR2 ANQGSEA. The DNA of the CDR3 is TGCAGCGTTTTTGGGAGTATTGAGCAGTTCTTC. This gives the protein CSVFGSIEQFF.

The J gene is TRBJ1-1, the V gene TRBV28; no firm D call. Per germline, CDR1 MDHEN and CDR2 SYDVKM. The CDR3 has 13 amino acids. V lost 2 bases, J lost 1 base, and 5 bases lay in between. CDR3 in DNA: TGTGCCAGCAGTTTACCAGCGAACACTGAAGCTTTCTTT. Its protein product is CASSLPANTEAFF.

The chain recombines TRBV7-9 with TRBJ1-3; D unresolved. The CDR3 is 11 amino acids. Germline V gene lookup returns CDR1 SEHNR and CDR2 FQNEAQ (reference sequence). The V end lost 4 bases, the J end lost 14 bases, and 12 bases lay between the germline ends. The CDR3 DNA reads TGTGCCAGCAGCTCAAACCCACCTTTATATTTT. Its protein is CASSSNPPLYF.

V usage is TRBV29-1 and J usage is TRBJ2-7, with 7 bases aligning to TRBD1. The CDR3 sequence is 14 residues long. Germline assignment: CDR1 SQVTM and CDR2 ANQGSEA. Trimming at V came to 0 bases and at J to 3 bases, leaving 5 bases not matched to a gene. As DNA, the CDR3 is TGCAGCGTTGAAGACGAAGGGACAGACTACGAGCAGTACTTC. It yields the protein CSVEDEGTDYEQYF.

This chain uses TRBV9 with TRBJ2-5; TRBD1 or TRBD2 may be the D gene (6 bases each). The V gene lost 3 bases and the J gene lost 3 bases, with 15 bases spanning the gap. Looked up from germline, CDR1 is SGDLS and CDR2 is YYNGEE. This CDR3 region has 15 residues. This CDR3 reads CASSDGGAFKETQYF. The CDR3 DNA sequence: TGTGCCAGCAGCGACGGGGGCGCTTTTAAAGAGACCCAGTACTTC.

The CDR3 sequence: CSVERGEILGYEQYF. CDR3 nucleotides: TGCAGCGTTGAGAGGGGGGAAATACTAGGCTACGAGCAGTACTTC. The chain is built from TRBV29-1 and TRBJ2-7; D might be TRBD1 or TRBD2, each matching 6 bases. Per germline, CDR1 SQVTM and CDR2 ANQGSEA. CDR3 length: 15 amino acids. The V end lost 3 bases, the J end lost 3 bases, and 18 bases lay between the germline ends.

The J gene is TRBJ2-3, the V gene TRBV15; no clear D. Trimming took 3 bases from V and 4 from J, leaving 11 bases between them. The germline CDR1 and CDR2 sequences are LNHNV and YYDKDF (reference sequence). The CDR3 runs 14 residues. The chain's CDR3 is CATSRDLSPDTQYF. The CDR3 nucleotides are TGTGCCACCAGCAGGGACCTAAGCCCAGATACGCAGTATTTT.

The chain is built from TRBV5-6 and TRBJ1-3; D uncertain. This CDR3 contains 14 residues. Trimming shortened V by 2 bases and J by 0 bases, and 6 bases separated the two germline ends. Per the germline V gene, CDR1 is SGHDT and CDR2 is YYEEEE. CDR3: CASSFGGSGNTIYF. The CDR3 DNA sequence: TGTGCCAGCAGCTTCGGCGGCTCTGGAAACACCATATATTTT.

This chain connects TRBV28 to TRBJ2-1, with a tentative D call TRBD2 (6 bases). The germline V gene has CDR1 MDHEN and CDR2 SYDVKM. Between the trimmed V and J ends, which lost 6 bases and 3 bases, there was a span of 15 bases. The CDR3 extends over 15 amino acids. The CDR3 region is CASRYSGELYNEQFF. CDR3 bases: TGTGCCAGCAGATATAGCGGAGAACTCTACAATGAGCAGTTCTTC.

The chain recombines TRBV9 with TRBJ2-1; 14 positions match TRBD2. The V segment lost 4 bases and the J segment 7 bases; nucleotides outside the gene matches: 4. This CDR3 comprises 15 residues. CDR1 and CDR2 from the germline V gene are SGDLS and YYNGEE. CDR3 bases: TGTGCCAGCAGCCCCGGACTAGCGGGAGGAAATGAGCAGTTCTTC. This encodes CASSPGLAGGNEQFF.

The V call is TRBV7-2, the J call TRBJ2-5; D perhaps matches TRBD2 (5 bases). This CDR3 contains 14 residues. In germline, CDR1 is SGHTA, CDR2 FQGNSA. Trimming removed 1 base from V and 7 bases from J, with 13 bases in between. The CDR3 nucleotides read TGTGCCAGCAGCTTAGATGGACTTTGGGGGACCCAGTACTTC. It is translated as CASSLDGLWGTQYF.

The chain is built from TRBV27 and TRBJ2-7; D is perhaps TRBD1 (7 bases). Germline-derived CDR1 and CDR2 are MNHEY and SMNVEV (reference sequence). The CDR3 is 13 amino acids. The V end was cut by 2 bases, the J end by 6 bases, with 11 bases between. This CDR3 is CASSLGQGGEQYF. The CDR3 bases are TGTGCCAGCAGTTTAGGGCAGGGGGGCGAGCAGTACTTC.

The CDR3 protein is CASSSRTGVPFF. The DNA for the CDR3 is TGTGCCAGCAGCTCAAGGACAGGGGTACCTTTCTTT. The chain carries TRBV7-2 and TRBJ1-1; 9 bases fit TRBD1. CDR3 size: 12 residues. CDR1 is SGHTA, CDR2 FQGNSA, per germline. After removal of 4 bases from V and 12 bases from J, the junction contained 6 bases not matched to a gene.

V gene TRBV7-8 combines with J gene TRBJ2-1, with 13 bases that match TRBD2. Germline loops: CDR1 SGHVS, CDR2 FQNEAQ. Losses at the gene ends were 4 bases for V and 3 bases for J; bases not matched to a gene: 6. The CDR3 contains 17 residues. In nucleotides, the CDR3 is TGTGCCAGCAGCTCTCGGACTAGCGGGAGTTTCTACAATGAGCAGTTCTTC. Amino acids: CASSSRTSGSFYNEQFF.